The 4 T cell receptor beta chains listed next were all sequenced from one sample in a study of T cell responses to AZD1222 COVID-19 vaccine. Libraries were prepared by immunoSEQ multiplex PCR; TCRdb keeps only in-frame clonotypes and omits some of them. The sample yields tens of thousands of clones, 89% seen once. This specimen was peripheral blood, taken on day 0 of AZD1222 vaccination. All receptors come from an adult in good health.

CDR3 sequence reads: CASHDPGLSGANVLTF. Here the CDR3 DNA reads TGTGCCAGCCACGACCCGGGATTATCTGGGGCCAACGTCCTGACTTTC. The rearrangement joins TRBV2 to TRBJ2-6; D is possibly TRBD2 (5 bases). Per the germline V gene, CDR1 is SNHLY and CDR2 is FYNNEI. The CDR3 contains 16 residues. Trimming cost V 8 bases and J 1 base, with 15 bases left between them.

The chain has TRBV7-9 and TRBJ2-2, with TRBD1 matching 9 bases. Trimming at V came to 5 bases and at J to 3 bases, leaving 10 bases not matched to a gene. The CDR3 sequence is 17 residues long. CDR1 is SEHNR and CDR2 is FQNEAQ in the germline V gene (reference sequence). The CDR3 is CASSPGQGLRDTGELFF. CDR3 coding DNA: TGTGCCAGCAGCCCCGGACAGGGGCTGAGGGACACCGGGGAGCTGTTTTTT.

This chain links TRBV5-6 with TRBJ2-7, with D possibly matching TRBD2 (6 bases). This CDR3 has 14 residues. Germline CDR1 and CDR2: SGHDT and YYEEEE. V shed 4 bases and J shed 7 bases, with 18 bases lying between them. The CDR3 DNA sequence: TGTGCCAGCAGCCGCGGGACTCCTAAGTGGGAGCAGTACTTC. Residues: CASSRGTPKWEQYF.

The CDR3 region has the DNA TGTGCCTGGAGTGTACGGGGCAGGGGGCTAAGGAACACTGAAGCTTTCTTT. It specifies CAWSVRGRGLRNTEAFF. The chain links TRBV30 to TRBJ1-1; TRBD1 matches at 8 bases. CDR3 length equals 17 residues. The germline V gene encodes CDR1 GTSNPN and CDR2 SVGIG (reference sequence). The V and J ends lost 0 bases and 1 base, in that order; junction bases with no gene match: 10.